Presented here are 3 T cell receptor beta chains from one specimen sequenced in a study of T cell changes during pregnancy in multiple sclerosis. Measured with immunoSEQ multiplex PCR; TCRdb has only the in-frame clones, and not every one. The sample lists tens of thousands of clones; approximately 92% were seen once. The sample consisted of CD4+ T cells from peripheral blood mononuclear cells, taken in the third trimester of pregnancy. The receptor source for this set is a female donor with multiple sclerosis, enrolled in a pregnancy study.

The chain has TRBV10-2 and TRBJ2-2; no firm D call. Looked up from germline, CDR1 is WSHSY and CDR2 is SAAADI. V was shortened by 4 bases and J by 0 bases, with 3 bases between the two germline ends. The CDR3 sequence is 13 residues long. The DNA of the CDR3 is TGCGCCAGCAGTGCTCCGAACACCGGGGAGCTGTTTTTT. It translates to CASSAPNTGELFF.

The gene calls are TRBV19 and TRBJ2-1, with 8 bases that match TRBD1. The J segment lost 6 bases and the V segment lost 5 bases, leaving 3 bases of the junction unmatched. The CDR3 consists of 13 residues. The germline V gene has CDR1 LNHDA and CDR2 SQIVND (reference sequence). CDR3: CASSPDRVNEQFF. The CDR3 DNA sequence: TGTGCCAGTAGTCCGGACAGGGTCAATGAGCAGTTCTTC.

The genes are TRBV28 and TRBJ1-1; D possibly corresponds to TRBD1 (6 bases). CDR1 and CDR2 (germline): MDHEN, SYDVKM. The V and J ends lost 3 bases and 3 bases respectively, with 14 bases between them. The CDR3 contains 15 residues. The CDR3 region has the DNA TGTGCCAGCAGTTTGGGGGGGCCGAGGGACACTGAAGCTTTCTTT. It encodes CASSLGGPRDTEAFF. Combining the CDR3 with reference TRBV28 and TRBJ1-1 gives the whole variable domain DVKVTQSSRYLVKRTGEKVFLECVQDMDHENMFWYRQDPGLGLRLIYFSYDVKMKEKGDIPEGYSVSREKKERFSLILESASTNQTSMYLCASSLGGPRDTEAFFGQGTRLTVV.